One T cell receptor beta chain is described in this entry. This entry belongs to a study of blood T cell repertoires in COVID-19. Study at large: Samples representing acute and convalescent COVID-19 were sourced from the United States, Italy and Spain. From T cells, B-cell-depleted T cells, or PBMCs came the material, which was cDNA or gDNA.

The Seattle patients, enrolled during active infection, were followed longitudinally. Methods used by the authors: Nucleated cell number was recorded as an estimate derived from reference gene primer amplification. Repertoires were generated with immunoSEQ multiplex PCR, while TCRdb's copy carries only in-frame clones and drops some. The D gene and trimming were derived from the DNA, and the V and J assignments and clone size from that table. The data contain 450,000 or so clones, around 90% of them singletons. This receptor was taken from a young man with COVID-19, enrolled during active disease. Sequenced input: peripheral blood.

CDR3 nucleotide sequence: TGTGCCAGCAGTTTCTCCCATCAGCCCCAGCATTTT. Its protein product is CASSFSHQPQHF. The gene calls are TRBV12-3 or TRBV12-4 and TRBJ1-5, with no clear D. This CDR3 comprises 12 residues. V lost 3 bases, J lost 5 bases, and 5 bases lay in between.